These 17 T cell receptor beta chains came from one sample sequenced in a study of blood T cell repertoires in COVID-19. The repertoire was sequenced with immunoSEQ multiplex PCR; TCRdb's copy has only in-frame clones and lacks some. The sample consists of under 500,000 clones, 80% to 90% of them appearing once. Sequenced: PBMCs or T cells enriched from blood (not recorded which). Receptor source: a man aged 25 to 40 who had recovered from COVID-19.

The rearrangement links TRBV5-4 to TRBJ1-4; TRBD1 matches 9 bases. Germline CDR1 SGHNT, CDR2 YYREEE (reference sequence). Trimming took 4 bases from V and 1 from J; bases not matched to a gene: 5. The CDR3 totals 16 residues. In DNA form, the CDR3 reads TGTGCCAGCAGCCCGGGGACAGGGTTAACTAATGAAAAACTGTTTTTT. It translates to CASSPGTGLTNEKLFF.

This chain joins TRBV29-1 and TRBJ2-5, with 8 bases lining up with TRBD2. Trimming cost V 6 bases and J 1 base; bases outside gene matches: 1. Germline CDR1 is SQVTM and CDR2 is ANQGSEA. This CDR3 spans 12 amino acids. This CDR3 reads CSVTSGQETQYF. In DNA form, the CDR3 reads TGCAGCGTCACTAGCGGCCAAGAGACCCAGTACTTC.

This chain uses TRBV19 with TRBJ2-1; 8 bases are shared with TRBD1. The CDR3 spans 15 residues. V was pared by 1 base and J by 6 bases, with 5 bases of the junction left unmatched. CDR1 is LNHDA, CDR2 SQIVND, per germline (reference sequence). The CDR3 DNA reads TGTGCCAGTAGTATAGTTCCGGGACAGGTCAATGAGCAGTTCTTC. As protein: CASSIVPGQVNEQFF.

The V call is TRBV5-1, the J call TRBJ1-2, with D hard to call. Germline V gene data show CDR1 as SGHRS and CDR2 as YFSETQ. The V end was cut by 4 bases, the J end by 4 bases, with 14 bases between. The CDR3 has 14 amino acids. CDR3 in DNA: TGCGCCAGCAGCCCGGAATCAGGTGCCTATGGCTACACCTTC. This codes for CASSPESGAYGYTF.

The CDR3 bases are TGTGCCAGCAGCCAAGATTGGAGTATTCAGTACTTC. Protein sequence: CASSQDWSIQYF. V gene TRBV4-2 combines with J gene TRBJ2-4; the D is unclear. This CDR3 comprises 12 residues. Between the trimmed V and J ends, which lost 0 bases and 10 bases, there was a span of 7 bases. The germline CDR1 and CDR2 sequences are LGHNA and YNFKEQ.

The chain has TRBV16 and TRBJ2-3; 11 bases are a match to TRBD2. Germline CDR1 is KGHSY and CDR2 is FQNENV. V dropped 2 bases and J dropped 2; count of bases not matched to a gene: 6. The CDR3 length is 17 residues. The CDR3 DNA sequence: TGTGCCAGCAGCCAAGAGTTAGCGGGAGGGCCCACAGATACGCAGTATTTT. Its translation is CASSQELAGGPTDTQYF.

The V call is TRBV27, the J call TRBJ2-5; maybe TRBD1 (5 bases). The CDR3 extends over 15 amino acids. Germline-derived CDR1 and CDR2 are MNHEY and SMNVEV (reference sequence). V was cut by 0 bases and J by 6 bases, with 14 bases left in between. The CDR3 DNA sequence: TGTGCCAGCAGTTTATCGCCAGGGATGGGGCAGACCCAGTACTTC. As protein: CASSLSPGMGQTQYF.

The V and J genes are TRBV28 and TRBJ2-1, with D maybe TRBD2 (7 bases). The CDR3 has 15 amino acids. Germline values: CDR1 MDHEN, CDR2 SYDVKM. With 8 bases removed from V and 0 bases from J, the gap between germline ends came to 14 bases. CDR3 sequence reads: CASGGAQGSYNEQFF. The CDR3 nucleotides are TGTGCCAGCGGGGGGGCCCAGGGCTCCTACAATGAGCAGTTCTTC. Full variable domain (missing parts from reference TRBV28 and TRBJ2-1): DVKVTQSSRYLVKRTGEKVFLECVQDMDHENMFWYRQDPGLGLRLIYFSYDVKMKEKGDIPEGYSVSREKKERFSLILESASTNQTSMYLCASGGAQGSYNEQFFGPGTRLTVL.

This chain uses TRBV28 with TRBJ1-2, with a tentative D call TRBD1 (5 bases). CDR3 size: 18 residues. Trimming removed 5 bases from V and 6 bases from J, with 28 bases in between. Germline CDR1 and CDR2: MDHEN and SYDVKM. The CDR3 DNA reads TGTGCCAGCAGTGATCCTGGAGGGGCGCATGAGTATCGTGATGGCTACACCTTC. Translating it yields CASSDPGGAHEYRDGYTF.

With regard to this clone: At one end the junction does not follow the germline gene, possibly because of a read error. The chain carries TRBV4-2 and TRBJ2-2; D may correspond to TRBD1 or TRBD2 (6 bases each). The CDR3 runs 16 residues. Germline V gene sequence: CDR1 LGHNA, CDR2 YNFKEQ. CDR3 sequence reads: CASTQGGLFNTGELFF. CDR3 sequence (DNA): TGTGCCAGCACCCAAGGGGGACTTTTTAACACCGGGGAGCTGTTTTTT.

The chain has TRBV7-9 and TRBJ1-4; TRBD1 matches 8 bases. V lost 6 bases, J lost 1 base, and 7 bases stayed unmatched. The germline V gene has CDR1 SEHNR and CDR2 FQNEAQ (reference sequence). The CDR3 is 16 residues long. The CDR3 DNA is TGTGCCAGCAGTGAAAGACAGGGGAGAACTAATGAAAAACTGTTTTTT. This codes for CASSERQGRTNEKLFF.

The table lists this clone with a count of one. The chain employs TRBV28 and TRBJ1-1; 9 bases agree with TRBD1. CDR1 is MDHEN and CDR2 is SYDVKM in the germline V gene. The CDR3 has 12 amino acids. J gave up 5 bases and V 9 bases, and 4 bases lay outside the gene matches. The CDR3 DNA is TGTGCCAGTGACGGGACAGGGACTGAAGCTTTCTTT. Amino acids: CASDGTGTEAFF.

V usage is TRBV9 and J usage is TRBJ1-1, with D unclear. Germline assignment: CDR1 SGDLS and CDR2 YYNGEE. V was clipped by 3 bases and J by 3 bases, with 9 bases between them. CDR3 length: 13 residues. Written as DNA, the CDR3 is TGTGCCAGCAGCGAGATCGGGTACACTGAAGCTTTCTTT. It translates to CASSEIGYTEAFF. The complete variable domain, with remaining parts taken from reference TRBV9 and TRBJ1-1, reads DSGVTQTPKHLITATGQRVTLRCSPRSGDLSVYWYQQSLDQGLQFLIQYYNGEERAKGNILERFSAQQFPDLHSELNLSSLELGDSALYFCASSEIGYTEAFFGQGTRLTVV.

CDR3 in amino acids: CASSVSGTDYEQYF. Written as DNA, the CDR3 is TGTGCCAGCAGCGTAAGCGGGACGGACTACGAGCAGTACTTC. V usage is TRBV9 and J usage is TRBJ2-7; 7 bases map to TRBD2. CDR1 SGDLS and CDR2 YYNGEE come from the germline V gene. The CDR3 totals 14 residues. V shed 1 base, J shed 3 bases, and the junction held 4 bases outside the gene matches.

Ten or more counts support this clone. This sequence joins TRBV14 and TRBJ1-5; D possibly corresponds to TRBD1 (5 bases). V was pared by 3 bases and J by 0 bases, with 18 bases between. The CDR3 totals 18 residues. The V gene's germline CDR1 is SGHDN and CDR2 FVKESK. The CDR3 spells CASSHYQTEPHSNQPQHF. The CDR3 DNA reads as TGTGCCAGCAGCCACTATCAGACAGAACCTCATAGCAATCAGCCCCAGCATTTT.

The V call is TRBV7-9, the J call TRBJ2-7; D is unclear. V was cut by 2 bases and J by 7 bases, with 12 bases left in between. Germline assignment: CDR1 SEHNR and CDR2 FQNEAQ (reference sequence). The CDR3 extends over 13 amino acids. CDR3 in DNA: TGTGCCAGCAGCTTACTTACACCGCGGGAGCAGTACTTC. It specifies CASSLLTPREQYF.

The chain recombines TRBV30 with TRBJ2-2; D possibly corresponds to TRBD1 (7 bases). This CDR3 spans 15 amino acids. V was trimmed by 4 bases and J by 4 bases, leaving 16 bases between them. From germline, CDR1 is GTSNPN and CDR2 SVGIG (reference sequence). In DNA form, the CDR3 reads TGTGCCTGGACCCCGGAGGGGGCCTTCACCGGGGAGCTGTTTTTT. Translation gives CAWTPEGAFTGELFF.